This TCR beta chain emerged from a study of Graves' ophthalmopathy and Graves' hyperthyroidism. As for the study in general: Researchers obtained peripheral blood at initial diagnosis, before any treatment had begun. The study's findings and limits: Progression of ophthalmopathy was predicted by the model with about 67% sensitivity and around 72% specificity.

Researchers took RNA transcripts and amplified TCR beta CDR3 regions from them. An opening RT-PCR round employed HTBI primers and preceded a second-round multiplex PCR. TCRdb called the multiplex PCR reads again in MiXCR, with one record for every CDR3 protein. The top ten hold more than 1.5% of the sample, which has some 400,000 distinct CDR3 sequences, around 16% seen once. Germline CDR1 reads SQVTM; CDR2 reads ANQGSEA. With 0 bases removed from V and 5 bases from J, the gap between germline ends came to 22 bases. This CDR3 spans 17 amino acids. The table lists this clonotype with many counts. Its specificity is not known.

The TCR sequence derives from a woman between 18 and 29 years old with Graves' ophthalmopathy. Input material: peripheral blood. The chain recombines TRBV29-1 with TRBJ2-5, with D tentatively TRBD2 (5 bases). Here the CDR3 reads CSVEDYRGFRGRETQYF. The CDR3, as DNA: TGCAGCGTTGAAGATTATCGTGGTTTCAGAGGGCGGGAGACCCAGTACTTC. The entire variable domain, with the rest obtained from reference TRBV29-1 and TRBJ2-5, is as follows: SAVISQKPSRDICQRGTSLTIQCQVDSQVTMMFWYRQQPGQSLTLIATANQGSEATYESGFVIDKFPISRPNLTFSTLTVSNMSPEDSSIYLCSVEDYRGFRGRETQYFGPGTRLLVL.